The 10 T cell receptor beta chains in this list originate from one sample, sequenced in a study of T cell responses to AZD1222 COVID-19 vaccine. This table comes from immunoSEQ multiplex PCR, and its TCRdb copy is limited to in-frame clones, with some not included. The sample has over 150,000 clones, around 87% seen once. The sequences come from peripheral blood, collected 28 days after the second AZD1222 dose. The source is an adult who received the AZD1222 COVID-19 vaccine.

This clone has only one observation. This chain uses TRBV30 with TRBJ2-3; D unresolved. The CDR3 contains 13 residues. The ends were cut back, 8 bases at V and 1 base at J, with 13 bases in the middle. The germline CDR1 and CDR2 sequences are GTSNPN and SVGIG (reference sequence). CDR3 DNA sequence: TGTGCCGGGATGTCCACTGGCACAGATACGCAGTATTTT. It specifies CAGMSTGTDTQYF.

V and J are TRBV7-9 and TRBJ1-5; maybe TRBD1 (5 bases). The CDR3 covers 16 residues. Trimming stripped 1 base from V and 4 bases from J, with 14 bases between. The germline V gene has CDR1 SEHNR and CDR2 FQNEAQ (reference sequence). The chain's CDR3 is CASSLGSPEGNQPQHF. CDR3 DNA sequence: TGTGCCAGCAGCTTAGGTTCCCCAGAGGGGAATCAGCCCCAGCATTTT.

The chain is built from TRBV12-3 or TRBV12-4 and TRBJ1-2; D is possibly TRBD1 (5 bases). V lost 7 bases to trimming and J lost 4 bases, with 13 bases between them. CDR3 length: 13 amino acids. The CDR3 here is CASTRGGLYGYTF. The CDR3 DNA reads TGTGCCAGCACCCGGGGGGGACTCTATGGCTACACCTTC.

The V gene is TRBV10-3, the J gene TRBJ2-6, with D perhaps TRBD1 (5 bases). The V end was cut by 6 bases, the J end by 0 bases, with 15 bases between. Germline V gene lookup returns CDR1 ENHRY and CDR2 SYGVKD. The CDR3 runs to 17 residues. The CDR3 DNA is TGTGCCATCAGCCTAGATAGACAGTTCTCTGGGGCCAACGTCCTGACTTTC. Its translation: CAISLDRQFSGANVLTF.

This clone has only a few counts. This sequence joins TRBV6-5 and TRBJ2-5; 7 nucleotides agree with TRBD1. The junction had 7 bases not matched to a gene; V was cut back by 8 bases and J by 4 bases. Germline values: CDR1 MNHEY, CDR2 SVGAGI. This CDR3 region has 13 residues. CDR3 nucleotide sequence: TGTGCCAGCGGGGACAGAAGGCTAGAGACCCAGTACTTC. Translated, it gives CASGDRRLETQYF.

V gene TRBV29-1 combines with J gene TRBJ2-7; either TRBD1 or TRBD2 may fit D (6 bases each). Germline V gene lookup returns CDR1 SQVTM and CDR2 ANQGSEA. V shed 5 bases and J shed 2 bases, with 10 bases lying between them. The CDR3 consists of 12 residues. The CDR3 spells CSVKGGAYEQYF. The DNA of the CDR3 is TGCAGCGTTAAGGGGGGCGCCTACGAGCAGTACTTC.

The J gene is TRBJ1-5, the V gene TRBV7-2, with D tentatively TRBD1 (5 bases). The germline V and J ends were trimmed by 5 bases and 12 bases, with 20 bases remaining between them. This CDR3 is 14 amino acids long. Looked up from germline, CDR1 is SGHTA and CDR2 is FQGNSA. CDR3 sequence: CASSPRTPFWGQHF. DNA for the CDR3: TGTGCCAGCAGCCCAAGGACACCTTTTTGGGGCCAGCATTTT. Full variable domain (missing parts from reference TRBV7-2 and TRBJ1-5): GAGVSQSPSNKVTEKGKDVELRCDPISGHTALYWYRQSLGQGLEFLIYFQGNSAPDKSGLPSDRFSAERTGGSVSTLTIQRTQQEDSAVYLCASSPRTPFWGQHFGDGTRLSIL.

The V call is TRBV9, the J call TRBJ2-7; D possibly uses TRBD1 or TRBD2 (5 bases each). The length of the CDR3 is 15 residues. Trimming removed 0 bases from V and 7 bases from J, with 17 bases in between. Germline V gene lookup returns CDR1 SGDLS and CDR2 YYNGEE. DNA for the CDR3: TGTGCCAGCAGCGTAGGAGGGACGGGGATGAGAGAGCAGTACTTC. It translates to CASSVGGTGMREQYF.

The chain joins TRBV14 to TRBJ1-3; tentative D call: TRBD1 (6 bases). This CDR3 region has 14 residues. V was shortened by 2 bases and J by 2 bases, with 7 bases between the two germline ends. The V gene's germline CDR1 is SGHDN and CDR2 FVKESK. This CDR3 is CASSQPGAGNTIYF. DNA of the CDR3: TGTGCCAGCAGCCAACCAGGGGCTGGAAACACCATATATTTT.

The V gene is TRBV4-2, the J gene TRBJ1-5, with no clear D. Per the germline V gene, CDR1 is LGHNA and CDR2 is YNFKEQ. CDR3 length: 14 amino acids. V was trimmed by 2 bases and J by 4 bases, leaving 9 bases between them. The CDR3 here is CASSQLDGNQPQHF. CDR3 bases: TGTGCCAGCAGCCAACTTGACGGAAATCAGCCCCAGCATTTT.